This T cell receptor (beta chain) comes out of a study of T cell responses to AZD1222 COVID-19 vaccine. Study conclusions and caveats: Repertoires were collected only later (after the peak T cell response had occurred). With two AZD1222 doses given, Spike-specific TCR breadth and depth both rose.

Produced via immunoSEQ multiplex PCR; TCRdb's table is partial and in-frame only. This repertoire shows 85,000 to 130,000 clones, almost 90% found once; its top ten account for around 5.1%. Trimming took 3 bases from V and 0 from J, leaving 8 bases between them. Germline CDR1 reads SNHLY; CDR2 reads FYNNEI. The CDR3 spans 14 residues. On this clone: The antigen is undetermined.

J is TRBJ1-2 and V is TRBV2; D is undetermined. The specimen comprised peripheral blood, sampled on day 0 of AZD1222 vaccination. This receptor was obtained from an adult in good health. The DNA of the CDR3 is TGTGCCAGCAGTGAGATAGTCTCTAACTATGGCTACACCTTC. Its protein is CASSEIVSNYGYTF.